These 14 T cell receptor beta chains share one sample of origin, sequenced in a study of spatial heterogeneity in lung cancer. As to time point: sample taken at primary tumor resection. TCRdb re-called the 5' RACE reads through MiXCR, storing one row per CDR3 protein. This table holds approximately 500 distinct CDR3 sequences, approximately 14% found once. Sequenced material: normal lung tissue next to the tumor, taken at surgery. These receptors came from a male donor with early-stage non-small cell lung cancer.

This clonotype is judged medium-sized. The chain links TRBV27 to TRBJ2-6, with TRBD1 identical over 9 bases. With V trimmed by 5 bases and J by 0 bases, 8 bases remained unmatched. This CDR3 region has 18 residues. Germline loops: CDR1 MNHEY, CDR2 SMNVEV (reference sequence). CDR3 coding DNA: TGTGCCAGCAGTCCGGGACAGGGCCGTTTCTCTGGGGCCAACGTCCTGACTTTC. It translates to CASSPGQGRFSGANVLTF.

This clonotype ranks as medium-sized (0.01 to 0.1%). With a much larger clone just one base away, this may be a read error. The chain couples TRBV5-6 to TRBJ2-7; D remains unclear. Trimming took 1 base from V and 2 from J, leaving 13 bases between them. The CDR3 has 15 amino acids. CDR1 and CDR2 (germline): SGHDT, YYEEEE. In DNA, the CDR3 is TGTGCCAGCAGCTTGAGGCCTATCGGTGCCTACGAGCAGTACTTC. It codes for CASSLRPIGAYEQYF.

By share, this clonotype ranks as medium-sized. V usage is TRBV19 and J usage is TRBJ1-2, with D perhaps TRBD1 (5 bases). Trimming removed 6 bases from V and 4 bases from J, with 15 bases in between. The CDR3 runs to 14 residues. Germline loops: CDR1 LNHDA, CDR2 SQIVND (reference sequence). This CDR3 is CASSTGTTIYGYTF. Here the CDR3 DNA reads TGTGCCAGTAGCACCGGGACGACCATCTATGGCTACACCTTC.

The genes are TRBV6-1 and TRBJ2-1; D tentatively reads TRBD1 or TRBD2 (6 bases each). V shed 7 bases and J shed 6 bases, with 13 bases lying between them. This CDR3 spans 13 amino acids. In germline, CDR1 is MNHNS, CDR2 SASEGT. CDR3 residues: CASIQQGGNEQFF. In DNA form, the CDR3 reads TGTGCCAGCATCCAACAGGGAGGCAATGAGCAGTTCTTC.

This clonotype rates as large. V gene TRBV15 combines with J gene TRBJ2-3; D is unclear. The CDR3 has 14 amino acids. The germline V and J ends were trimmed by 1 base and 2 bases, with 7 bases remaining between them. The germline V gene encodes CDR1 LNHNV and CDR2 YYDKDF (reference sequence). CDR3 loop: CATSRVRVTDTQYF. The CDR3 DNA follows: TGTGCCACCAGCAGAGTTCGGGTCACAGATACGCAGTATTTT.

The V and J genes are TRBV7-8 and TRBJ2-3; 13 bases are shared with TRBD2. CDR3 length equals 16 residues. Losses at the gene ends were 4 bases for V and 3 bases for J; bases not matched to a gene: 4. CDR1 is SGHVS, CDR2 FQNEAQ, per germline. Here the CDR3 reads CASSSRTSGGTDTQYF. The DNA of the CDR3 is TGTGCCAGCAGCTCCCGGACTAGCGGGGGAACAGATACGCAGTATTTT.

Relative to its sample, this clonotype is medium-sized (0.01 to 0.1%). The CDR3: CASNPGLDGEKLFF. CDR3 nucleotides: TGTGCCAGCAATCCGGGGCTGGACGGGGAAAAACTGTTTTTT. The gene calls are TRBV6-2 or TRBV6-3 and TRBJ1-4, with D maybe TRBD1 (5 bases). Deletions cut 7 bases from V and 8 bases from J, with 17 bases between. This CDR3 is 14 amino acids long. Germline CDR1 MNHEY, CDR2 SVGEGT.

The rearrangement uses TRBV13 and TRBJ2-3; 10 nucleotides match TRBD1. The CDR3 runs to 15 residues. Germline CDR1 PRHDT, CDR2 FYEKMQ (reference sequence). The trim removed 5 bases at V and 2 bases at J, leaving 4 bases unmatched. CDR3 sequence (DNA): TGTGCCAGCAGCCCCGACAGGGGGCCCACAGATACGCAGTATTTT. Protein: CASSPDRGPTDTQYF.

Of note for this clonotype: Sequence at one end of the junction differs from germline and may be a read error. V is TRBV14 and J is TRBJ2-5; D might be TRBD1 (5 bases). Germline V lookup: CDR1 SGHDN, CDR2 FVKESK. The CDR3 is made up of 18 amino acids. This CDR3 is CASNQDRKGIAGGETQYF. CDR3 in DNA: TGTGCCAGCAACCAAGATCGGAAGGGGATTGCCGGTGGGGAGACCCAGTACTTC.

In its sample, this clonotype ranks as medium-sized. The J gene is TRBJ2-1, the V gene TRBV7-9; D uncertain. Trimming left V 5 bases short and J 7 bases short, with 21 bases between. The germline CDR1 and CDR2 sequences are SEHNR and FQNEAQ (reference sequence). The CDR3 sequence is 16 residues long. This CDR3 is CASSALETPRPNEQFF. Here the CDR3 DNA reads TGTGCCAGCAGCGCATTGGAGACACCAAGGCCGAATGAGCAGTTCTTC. The full variable domain, in which reference TRBV7-9 and TRBJ2-1 provide the parts outside the CDR3, is DTGVSQNPRHKITKRGQNVTFRCDPISEHNRLYWYRQTLGQGPEFLTYFQNEAQLEKSRLLSDRFSAERPKGSFSTLEIQRTEQGDSAMYLCASSALETPRPNEQFFGPGTRLTVL.

Sample share makes this clonotype medium-sized (0.01 to 0.1%). The chain couples TRBV28 to TRBJ2-1, with D possibly being TRBD1 or TRBD2 (5 bases each). CDR3 length: 12 residues. CDR1 and CDR2 (germline): MDHEN, SYDVKM. Trimming pared 5 bases from V and 12 bases from J, leaving 14 bases between. The CDR3 region is CASSPPGPLQFF. The CDR3 coding sequence is TGTGCCAGCAGTCCCCCGGGACCCTTGCAGTTCTTC.

The chain couples TRBV20-1 to TRBJ2-2; 7 bases match TRBD1. Trimming cost V 7 bases and J 7 bases; bases outside gene matches: 9. The CDR3 consists of 13 residues. The germline V gene encodes CDR1 DFQATT and CDR2 SNEGSKA (reference sequence). DNA of the CDR3: TGCAGTGGGAGAGACAGGGTGGTCGGGGAGCTGTTTTTT. This encodes CSGRDRVVGELFF.

This clonotype is categorized as large. The rearrangement joins TRBV6-6 to TRBJ1-6; D gene unclear. The CDR3 is 13 residues long. CDR1 MNHNY and CDR2 SVGAGI come from the germline V gene (reference sequence). V dropped 2 bases and J dropped 6 bases, with 5 bases sitting between them. The CDR3 loop is CASSYLANSPLHF. The CDR3 bases are TGTGCCAGCAGTTACCTTGCTAATTCACCCCTCCACTTT.

V gene TRBV9 combines with J gene TRBJ2-5, with 9 bases lining up with TRBD1. The CDR3 spans 16 residues. Trimming at V came to 3 bases and at J to 5 bases, leaving 11 bases not matched to a gene. Germline CDR1 is SGDLS and CDR2 is YYNGEE. DNA for the CDR3: TGTGCCAGCAGCGGGGCCGGGACAGGGACAAGGGAGACCCAGTACTTC. It translates to CASSGAGTGTRETQYF.